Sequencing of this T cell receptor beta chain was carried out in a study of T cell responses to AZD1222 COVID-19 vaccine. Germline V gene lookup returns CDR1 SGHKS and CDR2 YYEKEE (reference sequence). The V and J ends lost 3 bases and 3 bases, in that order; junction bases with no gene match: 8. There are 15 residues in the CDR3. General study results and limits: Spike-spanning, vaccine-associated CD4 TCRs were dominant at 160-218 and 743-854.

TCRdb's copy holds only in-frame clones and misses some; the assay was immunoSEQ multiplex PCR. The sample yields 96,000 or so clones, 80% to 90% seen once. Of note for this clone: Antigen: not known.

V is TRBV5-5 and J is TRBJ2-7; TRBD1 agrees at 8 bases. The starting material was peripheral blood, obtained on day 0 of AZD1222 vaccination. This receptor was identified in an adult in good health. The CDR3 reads CASSSQGASYYEQYF. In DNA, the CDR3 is TGTGCCAGCAGCTCTCAGGGGGCGAGCTACTACGAGCAGTACTTC.